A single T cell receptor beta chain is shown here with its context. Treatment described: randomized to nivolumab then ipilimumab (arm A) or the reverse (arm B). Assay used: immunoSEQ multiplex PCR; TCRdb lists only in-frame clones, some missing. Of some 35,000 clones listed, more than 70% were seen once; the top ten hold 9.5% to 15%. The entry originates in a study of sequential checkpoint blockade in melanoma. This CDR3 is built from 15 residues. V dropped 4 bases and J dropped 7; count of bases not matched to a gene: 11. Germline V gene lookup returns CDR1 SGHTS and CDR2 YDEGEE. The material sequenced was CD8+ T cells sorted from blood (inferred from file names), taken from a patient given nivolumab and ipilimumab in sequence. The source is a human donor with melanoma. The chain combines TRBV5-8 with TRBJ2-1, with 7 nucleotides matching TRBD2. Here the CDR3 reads CASSPPGRELNEQFF. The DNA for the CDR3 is TGTGCCAGCAGCCCACCCGGGCGGGAGCTTAATGAGCAGTTCTTC.